The T cell receptor beta chain described here comes from a study of HIV-infected patients and healthy controls. TCRdb re-called the 5' RACE reads with MiXCR, one entry per CDR3 protein. The repertoire holds around 58,000 distinct CDR3 sequences, with 15% to 20% as singletons. This CDR3 region has 15 residues. J lost 3 bases, V lost 3 bases, and 4 bases had no gene match. Germline V gene sequence: CDR1 MDHEN, CDR2 SYDVKM. This clonotype was seen a few times. J is TRBJ1-5 and V is TRBV28; 8 bases map to TRBD1. This clonotype was sampled from a human donor in good health. The sample consisted of CD4+ T cells from blood. The CDR3 here is CASSFWGQDNQPQHF. DNA of the CDR3: TGTGCCAGCAGTTTTTGGGGACAGGACAATCAGCCCCAGCATTTT.